This section outlines one T cell receptor (beta chain) sequence together with its context. The donors gave bone marrow, and they were healthy. PCR used 60 Vbeta primers and 13 Jbeta primers. Some clones are missing from TCRdb's copy, which holds only in-frame ones; the method was immunoSEQ multiplex PCR. The table has about 120,000 clones, approximately 84% seen once; the top ten hold less than 0.25%. The CDR3 is made up of 18 amino acids. V was pared by 2 bases and J by 0 bases, with 7 bases of the junction left unmatched. Germline CDR1 and CDR2: SGHNT and YYREEE (reference sequence). The source of the sample is a study of cytomegalovirus exposure and HLA in healthy donors.

The TCR sequence derives from a man between 45 and 60 years old in good health and CMV-seronegative. The J gene is TRBJ2-2, the V gene TRBV5-4; 10 bases map to TRBD2. The sequencing sample was made of PBMCs. CDR3 loop: CASSFLFSGRTNTGELFF. In DNA, the CDR3 is TGTGCCAGCAGCTTTCTATTTAGCGGGAGGACGAACACCGGGGAGCTGTTTTTT.